The T cell receptor beta chain under discussion was sequenced for a study of CD8 T cells in Susac syndrome. Study in general: Patients with Susac syndrome were therapy-naive, on corticosteroids, or on intravenous immunoglobulin alone at blood draw.

The V end was cut by 2 bases, the J end by 5 bases, with 10 bases between. This CDR3 contains 13 residues. CDR1 is MNHEY, CDR2 SMNVEV, per germline (reference sequence). As concerns this clonotype: The antigen is unknown.

RNA in amounts of about 0.5 to 1 ug was reverse transcribed with random hexamers. Via MiXCR, TCRdb re-called the immunoSEQ multiplex PCR reads, giving one row per CDR3 protein. The table has 92,000 or so distinct CDR3 sequences, approximately 96% seen once. Whole-study results and caveats: In TEMRA cells and active patients, CD8+ clonal expansion in Susac reached its peak.

The sequenced target, TCR beta, came from blood CD8+ and CD4+ T cells. Definite or probable Susac syndrome was diagnosed using recently defined diagnostic criteria. This TCR came from a human donor with Susac syndrome. The chain couples TRBV27 to TRBJ2-7; D possibly corresponds to TRBD1 (5 bases). The sequenced sample consisted of CD8+ T cells from PBMCs. The CDR3 protein is CASSLGARDEQYF. CDR3 in DNA: TGTGCCAGCAGTTTAGGGGCTCGCGACGAGCAGTACTTC.